Presented here are 3 T cell receptor beta chains from one specimen sequenced in a study of blood T cell repertoires in COVID-19. Using immunoSEQ multiplex PCR, the repertoire was profiled, and TCRdb retains in-frame clones only, with some absent. The sample includes around 250,000 clones, over 80% of them seen just once. Sequencing was done on a sample of PBMCs or T cells enriched from blood (not recorded which). Receptor source: a man aged 45 to 65 who had been exposed to COVID-19.

In its sample, this clone was seen once. The chain uses TRBV24-1 and TRBJ2-3; maybe TRBD1 (7 bases). Germline loops: CDR1 KGHDR, CDR2 SFDVKD. V was clipped by 0 bases and J by 6 bases, with 15 bases between them. The CDR3 length is 16 residues. CDR3 nucleotide sequence: TGTGCCACCAGTGATTTGAGGAGGGGGCTAATGGATACGCAGTATTTT. Its protein product is CATSDLRRGLMDTQYF.

The chain links TRBV7-9 to TRBJ2-1; a weak D match, TRBD1 (6 bases). This CDR3 spans 15 amino acids. CDR1 and CDR2 from the germline V gene are SEHNR and FQNEAQ (reference sequence). V was cut by 2 bases and J by 3 bases, with 11 bases left in between. CDR3 bases: TGTGCCAGCAGCTTAATTGGGGGCCACTACAATGAGCAGTTCTTC. Protein product: CASSLIGGHYNEQFF.

J is TRBJ2-5 and V is TRBV30; 7 positions agree with TRBD1. V shed 4 bases, J shed 4 bases, and the junction held 6 bases outside the gene matches. CDR3 size: 13 residues. Germline CDR1 and CDR2: GTSNPN and SVGIG (reference sequence). In DNA form, the CDR3 reads TGTGCCTGGAACCGGGACAGTAGAGAGACCCAGTACTTC. Its translation: CAWNRDSRETQYF.